This T cell receptor (beta chain) was sequenced in a study of Ad26.COV2.S vaccination and SARS-CoV-2 variants. About the study: A participant enrolled in the COV1001 Ad26.COV2.S trial arm provided the sample.

Germline V CDR1 and CDR2: PRHDT, FYEKMQ (reference sequence). CDR3 length: 14 residues. V was trimmed by 0 bases and J by 9 bases, leaving 11 bases between them. Only in-frame clones appear in the TCRdb table, and some are missing; sequencing was by immunoSEQ multiplex PCR. The sample has around 400,000 clones, 70% to 90% seen once. The treatment was: about 20 received Ad26.COV2.S at low or high dose, single or two shots; roughly five received placebo; per-sample allocation not given. All samples were drawn on day 63, counting from the first vaccine or placebo injection. The sample consisted of peripheral blood, taken in a trial of Ad26.COV2.S vaccine versus placebo. The chain couples TRBV13 to TRBJ2-2; D gene ambiguous. The clonotype was recovered from a person aged 18-60 years who received the Ad26.COV2.S COVID-19 vaccine or a placebo. As DNA, the CDR3 is TGTGCCAGCAGCTTAGGCCTAAGGACCAGGGAGCTGTTTTTT. Residues: CASSLGLRTRELFF. Full variable domain (missing parts from reference TRBV13 and TRBJ2-2): AAGVIQSPRHLIKEKRETATLKCYPIPRHDTVYWYQQGPGQDPQFLISFYEKMQSDKGSIPDRFSAQQFSDYHSELNMSSLELGDSALYFCASSLGLRTRELFFGEGSRLTVL.